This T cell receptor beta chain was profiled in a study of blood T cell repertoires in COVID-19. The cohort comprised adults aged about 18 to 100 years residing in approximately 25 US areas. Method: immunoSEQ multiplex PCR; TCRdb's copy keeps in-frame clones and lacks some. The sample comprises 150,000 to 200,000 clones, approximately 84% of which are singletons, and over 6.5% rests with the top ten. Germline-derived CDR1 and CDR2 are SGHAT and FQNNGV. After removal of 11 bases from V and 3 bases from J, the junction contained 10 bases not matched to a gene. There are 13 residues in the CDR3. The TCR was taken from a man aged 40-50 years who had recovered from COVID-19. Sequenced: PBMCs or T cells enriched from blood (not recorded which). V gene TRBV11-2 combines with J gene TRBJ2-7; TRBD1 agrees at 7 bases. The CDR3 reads CAGQKGAGYEQYF. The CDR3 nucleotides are TGTGCCGGACAAAAGGGGGCCGGCTACGAGCAGTACTTC. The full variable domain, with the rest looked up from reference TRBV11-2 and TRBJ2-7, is EAGVAQSPRYKIIEKRQSVAFWCNPISGHATLYWYQQILGQGPKLLIQFQNNGVVDDSQLPKDRFSAERLKGVDSTLKIQPAKLEDSAVYLCAGQKGAGYEQYFGPGTRLTVT.